The 3 T cell receptor beta chains below were found in one sample sequenced in a study of blood T cell repertoires in COVID-19. Data came from immunoSEQ multiplex PCR; TCRdb stores just in-frame clones and leaves some out. This table has 200,000 to 300,000 clones, approximately 86% appearing once. Sequencing used peripheral blood. Receptors were obtained from a man under 40 with active or convalescent COVID-19.

The rearrangement uses TRBV13 and TRBJ1-4, with D maybe TRBD1 (6 bases). CDR3 length equals 15 residues. In germline, CDR1 is PRHDT, CDR2 FYEKMQ (reference sequence). Trimming removed 5 bases at V and 4 bases at J, with 14 bases between. In nucleotides, the CDR3 is TGTGCCAGCAGCAGTCCTTCACAGGGTAATGAAAAACTGTTTTTT. It encodes CASSSPSQGNEKLFF.

The chain has TRBV18 and TRBJ2-5; a weak D match, TRBD2 (6 bases). V was trimmed by 3 bases and J by 2 bases, leaving 10 bases between them. CDR1 and CDR2 (germline): KGHSH, LQKENI. The CDR3 runs to 14 residues. CDR3 residues: CASSPNGGQETQYF. CDR3 DNA: TGTGCCAGCTCACCTAACGGGGGTCAAGAGACCCAGTACTTC.

The chain has TRBV7-9 and TRBJ1-1; no clear D gene. The V end lost 1 base, the J end lost 10 bases, and 13 bases lay between the germline ends. Germline V gives CDR1 SEHNR, CDR2 FQNEAQ (reference sequence). The CDR3 consists of 13 residues. The CDR3 protein is CASSLDPSLLAFF. CDR3 nucleotides: TGTGCCAGCAGCTTAGATCCCTCCCTCTTAGCTTTCTTT.